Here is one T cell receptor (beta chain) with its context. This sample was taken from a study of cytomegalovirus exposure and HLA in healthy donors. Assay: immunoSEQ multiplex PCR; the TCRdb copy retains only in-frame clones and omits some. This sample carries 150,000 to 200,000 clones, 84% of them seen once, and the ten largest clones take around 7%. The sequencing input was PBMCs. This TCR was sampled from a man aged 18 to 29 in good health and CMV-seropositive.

CDR3 in DNA: TGTGCCAGCAGTTTATATCCGGGGTATACCTACGAGCAGTACTTC. It encodes CASSLYPGYTYEQYF. The chain couples TRBV27 to TRBJ2-7, with D perhaps matching TRBD2 (5 bases). The CDR3 consists of 15 residues. Germline V gene lookup returns CDR1 MNHEY and CDR2 SMNVEV (reference sequence). V dropped 1 base and J dropped 2 bases, with 12 bases sitting between them.